The 24 T cell receptor beta chains reported below all come from one sample, sequenced in a study of T cell responses to AZD1222 COVID-19 vaccine. Sequencing used immunoSEQ multiplex PCR; TCRdb keeps in-frame clones, though not all of them. The profile covers some 55,000 clones, with about 85% appearing a single time and 3% to 4.5% taken by the ten largest. The sample consisted of peripheral blood, taken on day 0 of AZD1222 vaccination. Receptor source: an adult in good health.

This chain connects TRBV18 to TRBJ2-7, with no clear D. V dropped 3 bases and J dropped 3 bases, with 15 bases sitting between them. Germline lookup yields CDR1 KGHSH and CDR2 LQKENI. The CDR3 spans 15 residues. CDR3 coding DNA: TGTGCCAGCTCACCCCCGGACGGTCCGCGCTACGAGCAGTACTTC. Its translation: CASSPPDGPRYEQYF.

The V call is TRBV10-2, the J call TRBJ2-3, with 7 bases lining up with TRBD1. J was trimmed by 2 bases and V by 6 bases; bases with no gene match: 8. In germline, CDR1 is WSHSY, CDR2 SAAADI. The CDR3 runs 15 residues. The CDR3 DNA reads TGCGCCAGCAGCAAAGTCACAGGGGACACAGATACGCAGTATTTT. This gives the protein CASSKVTGDTDTQYF.

The chain uses TRBV6-4 and TRBJ2-6; 12 bases agree with TRBD2. The CDR3 covers 16 residues. V lost 6 bases, J lost 2 bases, and 2 bases stayed unmatched. CDR1 MRHNA and CDR2 SNTAGT come from the germline V gene. The CDR3 nucleotides are TGTGCCAGCAGCTCTAGCGGGGGGGCTGGGGCCAACGTCCTGACTTTC. Translation: CASSSSGGAGANVLTF.

This sequence joins TRBV7-2 and TRBJ2-6; 7 positions agree with TRBD2. Losses at the gene ends were 2 bases for V and 4 bases for J; bases not matched to a gene: 5. CDR3 length equals 16 residues. Germline-derived CDR1 and CDR2 are SGHTA and FQGNSA. The CDR3 loop reads CASSLSGGYGANVLTF. The CDR3, as DNA: TGTGCCAGCAGCTTATCGGGGGGATACGGGGCCAACGTCCTGACTTTC.

V gene TRBV7-3 combines with J gene TRBJ1-2; D is ambiguous. The CDR3 covers 13 residues. V was trimmed by 5 bases and J by 5 bases, leaving 12 bases between them. CDR1 and CDR2 from the germline V gene are SGHTA and FQGTGA. The CDR3 spells CASSADRGYGYTF. In nucleotides, the CDR3 is TGTGCCAGCAGCGCGGACCGCGGTTATGGCTACACCTTC.

The genes are TRBV7-2 and TRBJ1-2; a possible D gene is TRBD1 (5 bases). V lost 3 bases and J lost 5, with 16 bases in between. CDR1 and CDR2 (germline): SGHTA, FQGNSA. CDR3 length equals 15 residues. The CDR3 sequence is CASSLGVDTTYGYTF. The CDR3 coding sequence is TGTGCCAGCAGCTTGGGCGTGGACACAACTTATGGCTACACCTTC.

This clone was detected only a few times. This chain uses TRBV11-2 with TRBJ2-7; 10 bases align to TRBD2. Germline-derived CDR1 and CDR2 are SGHAT and FQNNGV. Trimming at V came to 5 bases and at J to 0 bases, leaving 10 bases not matched to a gene. The CDR3 covers 17 residues. The CDR3: CASSPPSGGPSSYEQYF. The DNA for the CDR3 is TGTGCCAGCAGCCCCCCTAGCGGGGGCCCGAGCTCCTACGAGCAGTACTTC.

The J gene is TRBJ1-5, the V gene TRBV19; 7 bases are shared with TRBD1. The J segment lost 3 bases and the V segment lost 9 bases, leaving 11 bases of the junction unmatched. The CDR3 totals 15 residues. Germline CDR1 is LNHDA and CDR2 is SQIVND (reference sequence). The CDR3 sequence is CASTPGQSNNQPQHF. In nucleotides, the CDR3 is TGTGCCAGCACACCGGGACAGTCGAACAATCAGCCCCAGCATTTT.

The rearrangement links TRBV25-1 to TRBJ2-1, with D possibly being TRBD1 or TRBD2 (7 bases each). There are 18 residues in the CDR3. V was trimmed by 1 base and J by 4 bases, leaving 20 bases between them. Germline CDR1 and CDR2: MGHDK and SYGVNS. The DNA of the CDR3 is TGTGCCAGCAGTGAATTAGGGGGGGCGGACAGGAGGTACAATGAGCAGTTCTTC. Translation gives CASSELGGADRRYNEQFF.

The V and J genes are TRBV5-6 and TRBJ2-7; TRBD1 matches at 9 bases. CDR1 is SGHDT, CDR2 YYEEEE, per germline. Trimming cost V 0 bases and J 5 bases; bases outside gene matches: 3. CDR3 length: 14 residues. CDR3 loop: CASSLDRGQNEQYF. As DNA, the CDR3 is TGTGCCAGCAGCTTGGACAGGGGGCAGAACGAGCAGTACTTC.

This clone occurred a few times. This sequence joins TRBV3-1 (or the pseudogene TRBV3-2) and TRBJ1-2; D is unclear. Trimming shortened V by 1 base and J by 3 bases, and 6 bases separated the two germline ends. Germline V gene data show CDR1 as LGHDT and CDR2 as YNNKEL (reference sequence). The CDR3 has 13 amino acids. The CDR3 nucleotides read TGTGCCAGCAGCCAAGGAGCGGACTATGGCTACACCTTC. Its translation: CASSQGADYGYTF.

This chain connects TRBV29-1 to TRBJ2-7, with 7 nucleotides matching TRBD1. The germline CDR1 and CDR2 sequences are SQVTM and ANQGSEA. V shed 8 bases and J 6 bases; nucleotides not matched to a gene: 16. The CDR3 is 14 residues long. CDR3 sequence: CSPIGTAESGEQYF. DNA of the CDR3: TGCAGCCCCATAGGGACAGCCGAGTCCGGCGAGCAGTACTTC.

The chain joins TRBV9 to TRBJ1-5; 7 bases map to TRBD1. Germline V gives CDR1 SGDLS, CDR2 YYNGEE. CDR3 length equals 15 residues. After removal of 0 bases from V and 6 bases from J, the junction contained 6 bases not matched to a gene. CDR3 region: CASSVGQGGGQPQHF. In nucleotides, the CDR3 is TGTGCCAGCAGCGTAGGACAGGGAGGCGGTCAGCCCCAGCATTTT.

The CDR3 sequence: CAISQGAGGNTIYF. CDR3 nucleotide sequence: TGTGCCATCAGTCAGGGGGCAGGAGGAAACACCATATATTTT. The chain carries TRBV10-3 and TRBJ1-3, with 8 nucleotides matching TRBD1. Germline CDR1 and CDR2: ENHRY and SYGVKD. The CDR3 is 14 amino acids. The trim removed 5 bases at V and 4 bases at J, leaving 4 bases unmatched.

V gene TRBV3-1 (or the pseudogene TRBV3-2) combines with J gene TRBJ1-2; TRBD1 agrees at 7 bases. The CDR3 runs 15 residues. Germline V gives CDR1 LGHDT, CDR2 YNNKEL (reference sequence). V shed 4 bases, J shed 7 bases, and the junction held 12 bases outside the gene matches. The CDR3, as DNA: TGTGCCAGCAGCCCCCGGATAGGGAAGGGGGCTGGCTACACCTTC. Translation gives CASSPRIGKGAGYTF.

This clone has only a few counts. V is TRBV23-1 and J is TRBJ2-7; maybe TRBD1 (5 bases). TRBV23-1 is recorded as an ORF, its role being uncertain. The CDR3 consists of 15 residues. V lost 6 bases to trimming and J lost 3 bases, with 18 bases between them. Here the CDR3 DNA reads TGCGCCAGCAGCCTAACCCGACGACAGTTCTACGAGCAGTACTTC. Translation: CASSLTRRQFYEQYF.

V is TRBV30 and J is TRBJ2-7; maybe TRBD1 (5 bases). CDR1 is GTSNPN and CDR2 is SVGIG in the germline V gene (reference sequence). The V and J ends lost 0 bases and 2 bases respectively, with 8 bases between them. This CDR3 spans 13 amino acids. The CDR3 coding sequence is TGTGCCTGGAGTGTAAAGGGGACCTACGAGCAGTACTTC. It yields the protein CAWSVKGTYEQYF. Together with reference TRBV30 and TRBJ2-7, the CDR3 gives the full variable domain: SQTIHQWPATLVQPVGSPLSLECTVEGTSNPNLYWYRQAAGRGLQLLFYSVGIGQISSEVPQNLSASRPQDRQFILSSKKLLLSDSGFYLCAWSVKGTYEQYFGPGTRLTVT.

The chain is built from TRBV12-3 or TRBV12-4 and TRBJ2-7; D possibly corresponds to TRBD1 (6 bases). The ends were cut back, 6 bases at V and 0 bases at J, with 6 bases in the middle. The CDR3 spans 12 residues. CDR3 bases: TGTGCCAGCAGCAGGGGCTCCTACGAGCAGTACTTC. It encodes CASSRGSYEQYF.

The gene calls are TRBV7-2 and TRBJ2-3, with 14 nucleotides matching TRBD2. Germline lookup yields CDR1 SGHTA and CDR2 FQGNSA. The CDR3 totals 16 residues. V dropped 1 base and J dropped 3; count of bases not matched to a gene: 0. The CDR3 DNA reads as TGTGCCAGCAGCTTAGGACTAGCGGGGGGGACAGATACGCAGTATTTT. It specifies CASSLGLAGGTDTQYF.

The chain couples TRBV1 to TRBJ2-5; TRBD2 is the table's D call, not checked against the DNA. TRBV1 has pseudogene status. This CDR3 spans 19 amino acids. CDR3 in DNA: TGCACCAGCAGCCAAGAGAATCCCCAACCATCAGCGGTCCAAGAGACCCAGTACTTC. This codes for CTSSQENPQPSAVQETQYF.

The rearrangement uses TRBV28 and TRBJ1-5; D is uncertain. Germline assignment: CDR1 MDHEN and CDR2 SYDVKM. Deletions cut 4 bases from V and 11 bases from J, with 9 bases between. The CDR3 totals 11 residues. The CDR3 DNA follows: TGTGCCAGCAGTTATGGGAGAGCCCAGCATTTT. Its protein product is CASSYGRAQHF.

The chain carries TRBV5-4 and TRBJ2-2; no firm D call. The germline V gene encodes CDR1 SGHNT and CDR2 YYREEE (reference sequence). V dropped 0 bases and J dropped 7 bases, with 7 bases sitting between them. The CDR3 covers 13 residues. CDR3 residues: CASSLDGIGELFF. The CDR3 DNA reads TGTGCCAGCAGCTTGGACGGTATCGGGGAGCTGTTTTTT.

The chain carries TRBV6-2 or TRBV6-3 and TRBJ1-5; D possibly corresponds to TRBD1 (6 bases). CDR3 size: 15 residues. Trimming stripped 3 bases from V and 3 bases from J, with 12 bases between. CDR1 is MNHEY, CDR2 SVGEGT, per germline. CDR3 sequence: CASSYEQGFNQPQHF. In DNA, the CDR3 is TGTGCCAGCAGTTATGAACAGGGTTTCAATCAGCCCCAGCATTTT.

In this sample, this clone turned up once. This chain uses TRBV19 with TRBJ1-3, with D unclear. The V and J ends lost 7 bases and 0 bases respectively, with 13 bases between them. Germline lookup yields CDR1 LNHDA and CDR2 SQIVND (reference sequence). CDR3 length: 15 residues. The CDR3 bases are TGTGCCAGTACCCGCGAGGCTAGCTCTGGAAACACCATATATTTT. This sequence encodes CASTREASSGNTIYF.